The 14 T cell receptor beta chains given below trace back to one sample, sequenced in a study of blood T cells in healthy people across ages. PCR was performed a second time for roughly 7 to 11 cycles using a sample-barcoded 5' primer and a J-beta primer mix. TCRdb re-called the 5' RACE reads with MiXCR, one entry per CDR3 protein. The sample carries around 650,000 distinct CDR3 sequences, 32% recorded once. The sample comprised blood. These receptor sequences come from a woman aged 80 or over in good health.

This clonotype occurred a few times. A much larger clone lies one base from this, so it may be a read error. J is TRBJ2-7 and V is TRBV6-2 or TRBV6-3; maybe TRBD1 (6 bases). The V end lost 4 bases, the J end lost 3 bases, and 13 bases lay between the germline ends. Germline loops: CDR1 MNHEY, CDR2 SVGEGT. The CDR3 is 14 amino acids. The chain's CDR3 is CASSCTGTYYEQYF. The CDR3, as DNA: TGTGCCAGCAGTTGTACAGGGACGTACTACGAGCAGTACTTC.

The rearrangement joins TRBV20-1 to TRBJ2-1; D not resolved. V lost 6 bases and J 4 bases, leaving 13 bases between the germline ends. Germline loops: CDR1 DFQATT, CDR2 SNEGSKA (reference sequence). The CDR3 runs 13 residues. CDR3: CSAAKAGYNEQFF. In DNA form, the CDR3 reads TGCAGTGCCGCTAAAGCAGGATACAATGAGCAGTTCTTC.

On this clonotype itself: A read error is possible here, since a much larger clone lies one base away. This chain connects TRBV2 to TRBJ1-2; 8 nucleotides line up with TRBD1. The trim removed 11 bases at V and 10 bases at J, leaving 18 bases unmatched. From germline, CDR1 is SNHLY and CDR2 FYNNEI. This CDR3 comprises 14 residues. CDR3 region: CAGGNLRGHKVYTF. CDR3 coding DNA: TGTGCCGGCGGGAACCTCAGGGGGCATAAGGTCTACACCTTC. The whole variable domain, filled in from reference TRBV2 and TRBJ1-2, reads EPEVTQTPSHQVTQMGQEVILRCVPISNHLYFYWYRQILGQKVEFLVSFYNNEISEKSEIFDDQFSVERPDGSNFTLKIRSTKLEDSAMYFCAGGNLRGHKVYTFGSGTRLTVV.

The chain is built from TRBV19 and TRBJ1-5; maybe TRBD1 (6 bases). CDR1 is LNHDA and CDR2 is SQIVND in the germline V gene (reference sequence). The CDR3 length is 14 residues. V was clipped by 3 bases and J by 6 bases, with 12 bases between them. This CDR3 is CASSIHREGQPQHF. Written as DNA, the CDR3 is TGTGCCAGTAGTATCCACAGGGAAGGTCAGCCCCAGCATTTT.

This clonotype was detected only a few times. The chain is built from TRBV5-1 and TRBJ2-5; tentatively, D is TRBD1 (6 bases). The ends were cut back, 2 bases at V and 5 bases at J, with 10 bases in the middle. Germline V gene lookup returns CDR1 SGHRS and CDR2 YFSETQ. CDR3 length equals 13 residues. The chain's CDR3 is CASSLNRAETQYF. CDR3 nucleotide sequence: TGCGCCAGCAGCTTAAACAGGGCGGAGACCCAGTACTTC.

Remarks on this clonotype: One base away lies a much larger clone, so this may be a sequencing read error. The rearrangement uses TRBV5-1 and TRBJ2-5; TRBD2 matches at 7 bases. V lost 0 bases and J lost 11; bases outside the gene matches: 13. Germline loops: CDR1 SGHRS, CDR2 YFSETQ. The CDR3 runs 15 residues. The CDR3 is CASSLVLGLSNEQYF. CDR3 DNA: TGCGCCAGCAGCTTGGTTCTGGGACTAAGCAATGAGCAGTACTTC.

This clonotype has a count of ten or more. The rearrangement uses TRBV29-1 and TRBJ2-7; D gene unclear. V gave up 2 bases and J gave up 1 base, with 6 bases separating them. Per germline, CDR1 SQVTM and CDR2 ANQGSEA. The CDR3 spans 12 residues. In DNA form, the CDR3 reads TGCAGCGTTGAATCTAAGTCCTACGAGCAGTACTTC. Translation: CSVESKSYEQYF.

This clonotype was detected many times. The chain uses TRBV4-1 and TRBJ2-7; TRBD1 matches at 8 bases. CDR3 length equals 15 residues. CDR1 and CDR2 (germline): MGHRA, YSYEKL. V lost 6 bases to trimming and J lost 5 bases; unmatched junction nucleotides: 12. The CDR3 region is CASRPVGQGAHEQYF. For the CDR3, the DNA is TGCGCCAGCAGACCAGTAGGGCAGGGGGCACACGAGCAGTACTTC.

This clonotype was picked up many times. The chain links TRBV20-1 to TRBJ2-7; 9 bases line up with TRBD2. Germline V gene sequence: CDR1 DFQATT, CDR2 SNEGSKA (reference sequence). V was pared by 1 base and J by 3 bases, with 7 bases of the junction left unmatched. The CDR3 runs 15 residues. CDR3 nucleotides: TGCAGTGCTAGAGTGCTAGCGGGGCCCCTCTACGAGCAGTACTTC. Amino acid sequence: CSARVLAGPLYEQYF.

This clonotype has ten or more counts. This sequence joins TRBV20-1 and TRBJ1-1; 10 nucleotides agree with TRBD1. Germline values: CDR1 DFQATT, CDR2 SNEGSKA (reference sequence). The length of the CDR3 is 14 residues. The junction had 4 bases not matched to a gene; V was cut back by 3 bases and J by 3 bases. The CDR3: CSASFGTGDTEAFF. The CDR3 coding sequence is TGCAGTGCTAGTTTCGGGACAGGGGACACTGAAGCTTTCTTT.

V and J are TRBV20-1 and TRBJ2-1; possible D gene TRBD2, 8 bases. This CDR3 has 14 residues. V was shortened by 2 bases and J by 7 bases, with 15 bases between the two germline ends. CDR1 and CDR2 from the germline V gene are DFQATT and SNEGSKA (reference sequence). The CDR3 DNA is TGCAGTGCTAGAAGGACTAGCAGGGGGAATGAGCAGTTCTTC. This gives the protein CSARRTSRGNEQFF.

This clonotype was seen many times. This chain connects TRBV27 to TRBJ2-5; 8 nucleotides line up with TRBD2. The germline CDR1 and CDR2 sequences are MNHEY and SMNVEV (reference sequence). CDR3 size: 17 residues. Unmatched junction bases numbered 12, after V lost 4 bases and J lost 2 bases. The CDR3 here is CASSSLKLAEVQETQYF. CDR3 in DNA: TGTGCCAGCAGTTCCCTAAAACTAGCGGAGGTTCAAGAGACCCAGTACTTC.

V is TRBV29-1 and J is TRBJ1-2; 8 bases fit TRBD1. Germline values: CDR1 SQVTM, CDR2 ANQGSEA. CDR3 length equals 11 residues. Trimming at V came to 6 bases and at J to 9 bases, leaving 6 bases not matched to a gene. CDR3 nucleotide sequence: TGCAGCGTGGCCGGACAGGGAAGCTACACCTTC. It specifies CSVAGQGSYTF.

This clonotype was recorded at least ten times. The CDR3 DNA reads TGTGCCACCAGTGATGTCAGGTCCAATGAGCAGTTCTTC. Amino acids: CATSDVRSNEQFF. The gene calls are TRBV24-1 and TRBJ2-1, with D uncertain. V gave up 3 bases and J gave up 6 bases, with 8 bases separating them. Per the germline V gene, CDR1 is KGHDR and CDR2 is SFDVKD. The CDR3 sequence is 13 residues long.